The 8 T cell receptor beta chains below all came from one sample that was sequenced in a study of cytomegalovirus exposure and HLA in healthy donors. Researchers ran the PCR with 60 Vbeta and 13 Jbeta primers. The method was immunoSEQ multiplex PCR; TCRdb's version includes in-frame clones alone and lacks a portion of them. The table records 200,000 to 250,000 clones, approximately 78% of them present only once. The sample comprised PBMCs. Every receptor here comes from a male donor in good health and CMV-seronegative.

This clone was observed a handful of times. This chain joins TRBV11-3 and TRBJ1-6; tentative D call: TRBD1 (6 bases). Germline assignment: CDR1 SGHNT and CDR2 YENEEA. The CDR3 is 15 amino acids. V was cut by 7 bases and J by 9 bases, with 19 bases left in between. In DNA, the CDR3 is TGTGCCAGCACCAAAAAGGGGGTTTGGGGTTCACCCCTCCACTTT. Amino acid sequence: CASTKKGVWGSPLHF. Looking up the rest from reference TRBV11-3 and TRBJ1-6 gives the full variable domain: EAGVVQSPRYKIIEKKQPVAFWCNPISGHNTLYWYLQNLGQGPELLIRYENEEAVDDSQLPKDRFSAERLKGVDSTLKIQPAELGDSAVYLCASTKKGVWGSPLHFGNGTRLTVT.

The J gene is TRBJ2-7, the V gene TRBV11-2, with TRBD2 matching over 10 bases. The CDR3 length is 15 residues. Trimming cost V 3 bases and J 9 bases; bases outside gene matches: 11. Germline V gives CDR1 SGHAT, CDR2 FQNNGV. The CDR3 region has the DNA TGTGCCAGCAGCTTCCGAGCGGGAGGGTCTTCGCGGCAGTACTTC. Residues: CASSFRAGGSSRQYF.

Turning to this clone: A read error may produce the germline difference seen at one junction end. CDR3 DNA: TGTGCTAGCAGCTTTCTCCCTTACGGGAAAGGTGAGCAGTTCTTC. Translated: CASSFLPYGKGEQFF. The genes are TRBV7-7 and TRBJ2-1, with TRBD2 as a possible D gene (5 bases). From germline, CDR1 is SSHAT and CDR2 FNYEAQ (reference sequence). The CDR3 spans 15 residues.

This chain links TRBV5-4 with TRBJ2-5; TRBD1 aligns across 8 bases. CDR3 length: 14 residues. The trim removed 0 bases at V and 5 bases at J, leaving 3 bases unmatched. The germline gives CDR1 SGHNT, CDR2 YYREEE (reference sequence). The CDR3 DNA follows: TGTGCCAGCAGCTTGGAGGACAGGGAGGAGACCCAGTACTTC. This encodes CASSLEDREETQYF.

The chain recombines TRBV7-3 with TRBJ2-2; D is undetermined. Looked up from germline, CDR1 is SGHTA and CDR2 is FQGTGA. Deletions cut 5 bases from V and 5 bases from J, with 18 bases between. The CDR3 contains 16 residues. Written as DNA, the CDR3 is TGTGCCAGCAGCCCATATGACCACACCGGGACCGGGGAGCTGTTTTTT. Protein: CASSPYDHTGTGELFF.

The chain recombines TRBV28 with TRBJ2-7; possible D gene TRBD1, 5 bases. Deletions cut 1 base from V and 7 bases from J, with 14 bases between. The length of the CDR3 is 14 residues. Germline CDR1 MDHEN, CDR2 SYDVKM. The CDR3: CASSLLSTEQEQYF. The CDR3 DNA reads TGTGCCAGCAGTTTATTATCGACAGAACAAGAGCAGTACTTC.

The chain joins TRBV5-1 to TRBJ2-1; tentatively, D is TRBD2 (5 bases). The germline V gene has CDR1 SGHRS and CDR2 YFSETQ. CDR3 size: 14 residues. V was shortened by 4 bases and J by 7 bases, with 15 bases between the two germline ends. The CDR3 DNA reads as TGCGCCAGCAGCGGGATAGCGTATCTTAATGAGCAGTTCTTC. Its translation: CASSGIAYLNEQFF.

The chain recombines TRBV19 with TRBJ2-5; tentatively, D is TRBD1 (6 bases). Germline-derived CDR1 and CDR2 are LNHDA and SQIVND (reference sequence). Trimming pared 1 base from V and 1 base from J, leaving 7 bases between. This CDR3 contains 14 residues. The CDR3 here is CASSIGGGQETQYF. The CDR3 nucleotides are TGTGCCAGTAGTATAGGAGGGGGCCAAGAGACCCAGTACTTC.